The rows below give T cell receptor beta chains drawn from one sample of a study of cytomegalovirus exposure and HLA in healthy donors. The table came from immunoSEQ multiplex PCR; TCRdb's copy has only in-frame clones and leaves some out. This table holds 150,000 to 200,000 clones, under 90% found once. The sample comprised PBMCs. These receptors all come from a boy between 2 and 10 years old in good health and CMV-seronegative. Both conserved end residues are trimmed from each CDR3.

cdr3_length v_call cdr3_aa
13 TRBV18 ASSPTLWAGQQAF
14 TRBV19 ASRPIVDRAYNEQF
12 TRBV7-9 ASSSGGDSYEQY
16 TRBV13 ASSLRQGFDGQNSPLH
11 TRBV5-4 ASSKGEGDTQY
13 TRBV6-5 ASSPFGTGQETQY
11 TRBV6-5 ASQFSFDNEQF
17 TRBV7-6 ASSLRWLGGQGRTDTQY
13 TRBV10-3 AIRGAGTGVTEAF
11 TRBV5-6 ASSADYPGELF
13 TRBV7-8 ASSPSGGAGNEQF
10 TRBV27 ATRDSKETQY
8 TRBV6-4 AGGGRTQY
14 TRBV5-6 ASSPDVSQGGEKLF
13 TRBV5-1 ASSLGDWRNTEAF
13 TRBV6-4 ASSPDASSPDTQY
12 TRBV27 ASSLIQGGYEQY
11 TRBV2 ASGQGFFYGYT
12 TRBV15 ATSAGLVNTEAF
12 TRBV6-1 ASSEALLAVEQY
15 TRBV7-8 ASSFSVRGGVAGELF
11 TRBV27 ASSRGYNSPLH
14 TRBV5-1 ASSLGTGGINEKLF